This entry features one TCR beta chain sequence. Its antigen is not known. These data belong to a study of a mutant IDH1 vaccine in newly diagnosed glioma. Assay: immunoSEQ multiplex PCR; the TCRdb copy retains only in-frame clones and omits some. The sample records 50,000 to 75,000 clones, about four fifths being singletons. Time point indicated: week 11, during vaccination. Vaccination comprised doses that each held 300 ug of mutant IDH1 20-mer peptide, plus topical imiquimod. The V end lost 1 base, the J end lost 4 bases, and 7 bases lay between the germline ends. CDR3 length: 13 amino acids. Germline assignment: CDR1 SNHLY and CDR2 FYNNEI.

Sequenced material: PBMCs, taken from a glioma patient whose treatment included an IDH1 peptide vaccine. The chain is built from TRBV2 and TRBJ1-1; D call uncertain. This TCR derives from a man over 45 with glioma. The CDR3 region has the DNA TGTGCCAGCAGTGAAGGGTTTGGCACTGAAGCTTTCTTT. It encodes CASSEGFGTEAFF.